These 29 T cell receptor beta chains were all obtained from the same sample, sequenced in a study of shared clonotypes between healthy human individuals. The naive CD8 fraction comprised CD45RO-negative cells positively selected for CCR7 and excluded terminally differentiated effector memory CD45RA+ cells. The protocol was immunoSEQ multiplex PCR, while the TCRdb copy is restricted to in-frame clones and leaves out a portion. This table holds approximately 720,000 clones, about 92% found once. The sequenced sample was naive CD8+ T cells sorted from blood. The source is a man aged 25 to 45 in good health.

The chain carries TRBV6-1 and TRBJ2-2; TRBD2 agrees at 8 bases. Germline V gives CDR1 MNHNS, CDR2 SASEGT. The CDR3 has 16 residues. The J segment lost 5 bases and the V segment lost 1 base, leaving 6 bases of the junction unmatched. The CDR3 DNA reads TGTGCCAGCAGTGAAGTACTAGCGGAAGCGACCGGGGAGCTGTTTTTT. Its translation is CASSEVLAEATGELFF.

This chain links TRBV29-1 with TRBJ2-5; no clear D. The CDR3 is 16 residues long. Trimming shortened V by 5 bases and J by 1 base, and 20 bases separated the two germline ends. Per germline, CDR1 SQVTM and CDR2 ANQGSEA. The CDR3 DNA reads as TGCAGCGTTCTGAAGGCCCCCGGCAGTTTCCAAGAGACCCAGTACTTC. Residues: CSVLKAPGSFQETQYF.

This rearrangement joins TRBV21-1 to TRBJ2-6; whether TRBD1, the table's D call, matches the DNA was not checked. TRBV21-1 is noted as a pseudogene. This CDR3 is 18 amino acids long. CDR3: CASSKDRTGVPGANVLTF. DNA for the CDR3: TGTGCCAGCAGTAAAGACCGGACAGGGGTTCCTGGGGCCAACGTCCTGACTTTC.

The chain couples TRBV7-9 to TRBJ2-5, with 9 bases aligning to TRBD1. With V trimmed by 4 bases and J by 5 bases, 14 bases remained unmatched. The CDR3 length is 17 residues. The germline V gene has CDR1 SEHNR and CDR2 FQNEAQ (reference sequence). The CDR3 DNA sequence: TGTGCCAGCAGCTCCCGGACAGGGGAGGTTTTTGGGGAGACCCAGTACTTC. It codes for CASSSRTGEVFGETQYF.

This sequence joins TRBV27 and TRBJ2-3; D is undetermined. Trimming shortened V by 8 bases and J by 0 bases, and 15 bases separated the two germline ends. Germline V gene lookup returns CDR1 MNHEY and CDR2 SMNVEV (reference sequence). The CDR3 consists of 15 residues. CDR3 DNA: TGTGCCAGCCACCCATTTAGCCCTAGCACAGATACGCAGTATTTT. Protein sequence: CASHPFSPSTDTQYF.

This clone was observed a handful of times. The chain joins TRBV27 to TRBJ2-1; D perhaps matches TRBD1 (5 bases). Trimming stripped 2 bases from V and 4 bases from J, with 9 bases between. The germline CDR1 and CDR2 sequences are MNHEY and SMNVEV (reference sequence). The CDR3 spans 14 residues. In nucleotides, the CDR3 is TGTGCCAGCAGTTTAGTAGGGGCGTACAATGAGCAGTTCTTC. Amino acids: CASSLVGAYNEQFF.

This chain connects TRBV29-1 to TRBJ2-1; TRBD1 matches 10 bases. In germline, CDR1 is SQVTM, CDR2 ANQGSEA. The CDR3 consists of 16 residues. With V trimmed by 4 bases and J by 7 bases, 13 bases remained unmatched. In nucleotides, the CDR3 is TGCAGCGTTGTCTACTCGGACAGGGGGAGGGAGAATGAGCAGTTCTTC. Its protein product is CSVVYSDRGRENEQFF.

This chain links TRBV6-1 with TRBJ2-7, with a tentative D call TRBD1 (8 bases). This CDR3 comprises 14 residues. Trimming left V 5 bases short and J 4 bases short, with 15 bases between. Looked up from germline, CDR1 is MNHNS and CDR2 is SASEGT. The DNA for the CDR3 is TGTGCCAGCAGTAACAGGGGGGGAGTATACGAGCAGTACTTC. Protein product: CASSNRGGVYEQYF.

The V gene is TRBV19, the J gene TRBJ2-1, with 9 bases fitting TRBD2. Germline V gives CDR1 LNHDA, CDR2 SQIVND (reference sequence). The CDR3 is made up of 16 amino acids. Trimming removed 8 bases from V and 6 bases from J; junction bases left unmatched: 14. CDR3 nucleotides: TGTGCCAGTTCACTTGGGGCGGGAGGGCCAGTCAATGAGCAGTTCTTC. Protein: CASSLGAGGPVNEQFF.

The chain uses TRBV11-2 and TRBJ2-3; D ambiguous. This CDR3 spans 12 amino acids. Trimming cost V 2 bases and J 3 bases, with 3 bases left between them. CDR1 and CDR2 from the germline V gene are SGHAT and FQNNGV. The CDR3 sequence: CASSLWTDTQYF. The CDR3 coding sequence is TGTGCCAGCAGCTTATGGACAGATACGCAGTATTTT.

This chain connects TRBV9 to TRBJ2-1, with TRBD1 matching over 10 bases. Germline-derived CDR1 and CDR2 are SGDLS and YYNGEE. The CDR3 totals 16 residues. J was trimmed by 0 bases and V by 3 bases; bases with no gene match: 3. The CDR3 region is CASSDRTGGSYNEQFF. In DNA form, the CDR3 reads TGTGCCAGCAGCGACAGGACAGGGGGCTCCTACAATGAGCAGTTCTTC.

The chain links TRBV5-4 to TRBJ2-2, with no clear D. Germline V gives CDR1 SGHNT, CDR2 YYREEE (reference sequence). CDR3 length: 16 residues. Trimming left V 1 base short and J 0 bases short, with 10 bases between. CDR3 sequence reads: CASSLRRDTNTGELFF. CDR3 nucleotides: TGTGCCAGCAGCTTGAGGCGAGATACGAACACCGGGGAGCTGTTTTTT.

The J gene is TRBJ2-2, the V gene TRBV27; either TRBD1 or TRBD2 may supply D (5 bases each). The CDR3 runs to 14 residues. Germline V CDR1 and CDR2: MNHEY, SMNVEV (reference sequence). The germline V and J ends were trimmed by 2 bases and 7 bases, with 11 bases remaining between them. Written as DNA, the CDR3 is TGTGCCAGCAGTTTACAATCGGGGCGCGGGGAGCTGTTTTTT. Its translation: CASSLQSGRGELFF.

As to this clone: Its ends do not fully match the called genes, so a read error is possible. CDR3 in amino acids: CASNLSPPGNYGYTF. In nucleotides, the CDR3 is TGTGCCAGCAACTTAAGTCCGCCAGGAAACTATGGCTACACCTTC. This chain links TRBV11-1 with TRBJ1-2, with D unresolved. The V gene's germline CDR1 is SGHAT and CDR2 FQDESV (reference sequence). CDR3 length: 15 amino acids.

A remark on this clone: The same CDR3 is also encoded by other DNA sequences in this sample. This CDR3 reads CASSSRDRGYEQYF. As DNA, the CDR3 is TGTGCCAGCAGTTCCCGGGACAGGGGTTACGAGCAGTACTTC. The chain couples TRBV27 to TRBJ2-7; the match to TRBD1 covers 10 bases. This CDR3 has 14 amino acids. Germline-derived CDR1 and CDR2 are MNHEY and SMNVEV (reference sequence). V shed 4 bases and J 4 bases; nucleotides not matched to a gene: 4.

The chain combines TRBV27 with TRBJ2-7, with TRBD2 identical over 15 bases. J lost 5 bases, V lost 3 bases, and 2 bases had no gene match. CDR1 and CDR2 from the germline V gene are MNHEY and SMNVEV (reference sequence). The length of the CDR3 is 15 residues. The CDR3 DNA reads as TGTGCCAGCAGTTTCGGGACTAGCGGGAGGAACGAGCAGTACTTC. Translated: CASSFGTSGRNEQYF.

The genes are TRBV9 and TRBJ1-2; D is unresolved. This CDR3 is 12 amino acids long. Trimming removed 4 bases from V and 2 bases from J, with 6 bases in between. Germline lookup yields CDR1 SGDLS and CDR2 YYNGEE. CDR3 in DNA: TGTGCCAGCAGCCACGGAAACTATGGCTACACCTTC. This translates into CASSHGNYGYTF.

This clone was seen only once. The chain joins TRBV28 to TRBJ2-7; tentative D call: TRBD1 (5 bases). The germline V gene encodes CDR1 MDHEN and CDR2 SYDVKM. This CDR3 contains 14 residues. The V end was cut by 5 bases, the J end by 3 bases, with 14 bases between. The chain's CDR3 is CASSGADVGYEQYF. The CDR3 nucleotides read TGTGCCAGCAGTGGGGCTGATGTAGGCTACGAGCAGTACTTC.

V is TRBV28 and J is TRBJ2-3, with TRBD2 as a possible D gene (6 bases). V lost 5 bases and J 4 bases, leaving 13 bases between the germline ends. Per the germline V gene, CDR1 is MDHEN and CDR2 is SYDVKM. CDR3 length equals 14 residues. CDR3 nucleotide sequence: TGTGCCAGCAGTCCCCGGGGGATGTCAGATACGCAGTATTTT. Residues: CASSPRGMSDTQYF.

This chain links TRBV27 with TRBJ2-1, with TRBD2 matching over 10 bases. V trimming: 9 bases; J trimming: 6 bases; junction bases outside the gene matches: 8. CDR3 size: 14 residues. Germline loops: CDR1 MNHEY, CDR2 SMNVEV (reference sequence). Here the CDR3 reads CASKIAGGGNEQFF. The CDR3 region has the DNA TGTGCCAGTAAGATAGCGGGAGGAGGCAATGAGCAGTTCTTC.

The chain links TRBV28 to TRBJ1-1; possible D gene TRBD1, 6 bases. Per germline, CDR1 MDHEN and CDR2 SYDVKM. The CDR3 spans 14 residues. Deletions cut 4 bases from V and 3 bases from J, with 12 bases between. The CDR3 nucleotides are TGTGCCAGCAGTTCCCGGGGGCCCTACACTGAAGCTTTCTTT. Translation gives CASSSRGPYTEAFF.

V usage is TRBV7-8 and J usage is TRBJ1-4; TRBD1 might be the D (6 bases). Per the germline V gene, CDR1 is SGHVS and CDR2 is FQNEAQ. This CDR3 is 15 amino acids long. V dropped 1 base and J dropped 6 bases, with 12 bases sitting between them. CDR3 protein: CASSLVGTWDEKLFF. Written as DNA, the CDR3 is TGTGCCAGCAGCTTAGTTGGGACATGGGATGAAAAACTGTTTTTT. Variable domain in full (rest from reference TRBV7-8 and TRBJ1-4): GAGVSQSPRYKVAKRGQDVALRCDPISGHVSLFWYQQALGQGPEFLTYFQNEAQLDKSGLPSDRFFAERPEGSVSTLKIQRTQQEDSAVYLCASSLVGTWDEKLFFGSGTQLSVL.

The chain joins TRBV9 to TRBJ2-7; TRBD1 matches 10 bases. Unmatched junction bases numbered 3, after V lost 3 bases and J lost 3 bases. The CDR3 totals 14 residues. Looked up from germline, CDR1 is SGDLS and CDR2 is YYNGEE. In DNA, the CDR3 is TGTGCCAGCAGCGACCGGGACAGGGGCTACGAGCAGTACTTC. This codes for CASSDRDRGYEQYF.

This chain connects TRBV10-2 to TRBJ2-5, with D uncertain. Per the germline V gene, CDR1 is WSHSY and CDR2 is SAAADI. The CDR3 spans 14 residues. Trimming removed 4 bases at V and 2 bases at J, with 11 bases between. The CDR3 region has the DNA TGCGCCAGCAGTGCGGGCACGTTACAAGAGACCCAGTACTTC. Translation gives CASSAGTLQETQYF.

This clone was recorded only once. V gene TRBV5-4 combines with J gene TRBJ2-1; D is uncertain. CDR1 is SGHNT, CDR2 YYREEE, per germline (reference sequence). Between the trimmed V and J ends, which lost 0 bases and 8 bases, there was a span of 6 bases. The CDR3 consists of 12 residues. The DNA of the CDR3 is TGTGCCAGCAGCTTGGATAGGTATGAGCAGTTCTTC. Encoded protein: CASSLDRYEQFF.

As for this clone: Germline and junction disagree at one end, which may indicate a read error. The CDR3 bases are TGTGCCAGCAGTTCGGTTTCTATGAAGACTGAAGCTTTCTTT. Its protein is CASSSVSMKTEAFF. The chain couples TRBV27 to TRBJ1-1, with D hard to call. This CDR3 has 14 residues. Germline V lookup: CDR1 MNHEY, CDR2 SMNVEV (reference sequence).

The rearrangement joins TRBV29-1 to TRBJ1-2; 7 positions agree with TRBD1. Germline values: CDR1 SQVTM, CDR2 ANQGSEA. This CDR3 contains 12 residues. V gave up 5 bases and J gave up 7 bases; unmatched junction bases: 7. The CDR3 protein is CSVTGVLGGYTF. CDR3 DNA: TGCAGCGTTACAGGGGTTTTGGGTGGCTACACCTTC.

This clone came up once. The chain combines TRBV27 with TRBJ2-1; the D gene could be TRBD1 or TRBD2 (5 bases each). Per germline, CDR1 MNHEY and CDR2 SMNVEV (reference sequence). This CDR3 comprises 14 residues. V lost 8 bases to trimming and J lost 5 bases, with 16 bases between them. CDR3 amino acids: CASAMRGPNNEQFF. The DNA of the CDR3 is TGTGCCAGCGCTATGAGGGGCCCTAACAATGAGCAGTTCTTC.

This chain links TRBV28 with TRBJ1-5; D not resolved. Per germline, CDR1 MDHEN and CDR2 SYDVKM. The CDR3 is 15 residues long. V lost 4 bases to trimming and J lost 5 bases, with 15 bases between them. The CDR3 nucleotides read TGTGCCAGCAGTTCAGCCCGAAGCAGGCATCAGCCCCAGCATTTT. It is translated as CASSSARSRHQPQHF.